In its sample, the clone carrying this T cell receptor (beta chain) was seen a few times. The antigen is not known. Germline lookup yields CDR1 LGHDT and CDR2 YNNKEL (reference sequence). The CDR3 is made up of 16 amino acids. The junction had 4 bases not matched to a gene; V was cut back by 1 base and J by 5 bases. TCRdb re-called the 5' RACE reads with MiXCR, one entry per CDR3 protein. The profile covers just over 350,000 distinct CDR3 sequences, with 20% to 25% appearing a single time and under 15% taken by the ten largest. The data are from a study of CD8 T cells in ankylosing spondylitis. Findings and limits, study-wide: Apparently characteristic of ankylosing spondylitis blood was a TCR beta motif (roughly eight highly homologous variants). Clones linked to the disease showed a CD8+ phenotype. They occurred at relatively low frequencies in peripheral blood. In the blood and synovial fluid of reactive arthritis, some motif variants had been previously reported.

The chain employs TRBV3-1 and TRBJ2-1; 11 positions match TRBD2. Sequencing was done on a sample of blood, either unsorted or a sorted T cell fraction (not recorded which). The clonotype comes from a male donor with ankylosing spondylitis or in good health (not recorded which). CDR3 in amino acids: CASSQAGSGGDNEQFF. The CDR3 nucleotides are TGTGCCAGCAGCCAAGCTGGTAGCGGGGGGGACAATGAGCAGTTCTTC.